This TCR beta chain was found in a study of cytomegalovirus exposure and HLA in healthy donors. The PCR had 60 Vbeta and 13 Jbeta primers. Original processing methods: A follow-up analysis tallied around 80 million unique TCR beta chains, about 11 million shared. Method: immunoSEQ multiplex PCR; TCRdb's copy keeps in-frame clones and lacks some. V and J calls plus clone size are reproduced from that table; the DNA served to infer D and trimming. The data contain about 100,000 clones, approximately 66% of them singletons. The CDR3 totals 14 residues. V was pared by 3 bases and J by 3 bases, with 4 bases of the junction left unmatched. Germline CDR1 SGHRS, CDR2 YFSETQ.

Sequenced input: PBMCs. The chain is built from TRBV5-1 and TRBJ2-7; 9 bases match TRBD1. This receptor was taken from a man aged 35 to 55 in good health and CMV-seropositive. CDR3 DNA sequence: TGCGCCAGCAGCTGGGGACAGGGAGGCTACGAGCAGTACTTC. This gives the protein CASSWGQGGYEQYF.